The 15 T cell receptor beta chains given below trace back to one sample, sequenced in a study of T-cell memory formation after mild COVID-19. TCRdb called the 5' RACE reads again in MiXCR, with one record for every CDR3 protein. The sample includes roughly 200,000 distinct CDR3 sequences, 16% of them seen just once. Sequenced: PBMCs or a T cell subset sorted from them (not recorded which). The receptors stem from an adult woman who had mild COVID-19 (a few samples of this study predate the infection). Cell type and time point are not known.

This clonotype was observed a few times. This chain joins TRBV5-1 and TRBJ2-5; no reliable D call. V was cut by 0 bases and J by 1 base, with 10 bases left in between. CDR3 length equals 15 residues. From germline, CDR1 is SGHRS and CDR2 YFSETQ. CDR3 sequence reads: CASSLAAAPQETQYF. The CDR3 region has the DNA TGCGCCAGCAGCTTGGCCGCGGCACCCCAAGAGACCCAGTACTTC.

This clonotype was picked up a small number of times. The chain has TRBV7-9 and TRBJ2-5; 10 nucleotides align to TRBD1. The CDR3 length is 16 residues. The junction had 13 bases not matched to a gene; V was cut back by 11 bases and J by 1 base. The germline V gene has CDR1 SEHNR and CDR2 FQNEAQ (reference sequence). The CDR3 DNA is TGTGCCGGCGCCTTGGGAGACAGGGGGCTCCAAGAGACCCAGTACTTC. Its translation is CAGALGDRGLQETQYF.

In this sample, this clonotype turned up a few times. V and J are TRBV7-8 and TRBJ2-3; D is perhaps TRBD1 or TRBD2 (5 bases each). The germline gives CDR1 SGHVS, CDR2 FQNEAQ. V lost 3 bases to trimming and J lost 4 bases, with 14 bases between them. CDR3 size: 15 residues. The DNA for the CDR3 is TGTGCCAGCAGCTTTTTCATCGGGGCGGCAGATACGCAGTATTTT. Translating it yields CASSFFIGAADTQYF. Together with reference TRBV7-8 and TRBJ2-3, the CDR3 gives the full variable domain: GAGVSQSPRYKVAKRGQDVALRCDPISGHVSLFWYQQALGQGPEFLTYFQNEAQLDKSGLPSDRFFAERPEGSVSTLKIQRTQQEDSAVYLCASSFFIGAADTQYFGPGTRLTVL.

This clonotype has a handful of counts. The CDR3 region is CASSSQFEIGELFF. The CDR3 DNA reads TGTGCCAGTAGTTCTCAATTCGAAATCGGGGAGCTGTTTTTT. This chain connects TRBV19 to TRBJ2-2, with D hard to call. Germline CDR1 is LNHDA and CDR2 is SQIVND (reference sequence). The V end was cut by 5 bases, the J end by 7 bases, with 14 bases between. This CDR3 contains 14 residues.

This chain uses TRBV20-1 with TRBJ2-1, with 8 bases matching TRBD2. The CDR3 has 17 amino acids. J lost 8 bases, V lost 0 bases, and 15 bases had no gene match. Germline CDR1 DFQATT, CDR2 SNEGSKA (reference sequence). CDR3 sequence reads: CSARERALAGYLDEQFF. CDR3 bases: TGCAGTGCTAGAGAGCGGGCCTTAGCGGGATACCTCGATGAGCAGTTCTTC.

Ten or more counts support this clonotype. CDR3 sequence reads: CASSQEPSLLNTEAFF. The CDR3 nucleotides read TGCGCCAGCAGCCAAGAACCTTCTTTGCTAAACACTGAAGCTTTCTTT. The chain carries TRBV4-1 and TRBJ1-1, with no clear D. The ends were cut back, 0 bases at V and 2 bases at J, with 13 bases in the middle. Germline CDR1 is MGHRA and CDR2 is YSYEKL. The CDR3 has 16 amino acids.

The CDR3 DNA reads as TGTGCCAGCAGACCGGGACAGGACTACGAGCAGTACTTC. Residues: CASRPGQDYEQYF. This chain joins TRBV6-5 and TRBJ2-7, with TRBD1 identical over 8 bases. The germline gives CDR1 MNHEY, CDR2 SVGAGI. J was trimmed by 3 bases and V by 6 bases; bases with no gene match: 4. The length of the CDR3 is 13 residues.

This clonotype was seen a handful of times. The chain is built from TRBV6-5 and TRBJ2-5; perhaps D is TRBD1 or TRBD2 (7 bases each). The CDR3 loop spans 15 amino acids. Germline V lookup: CDR1 MNHEY, CDR2 SVGAGI. V lost 0 bases and J lost 5, with 13 bases in between. The CDR3 region is CASSYSGQGGETQYF. The DNA for the CDR3 is TGTGCCAGCAGTTACTCAGGGCAGGGGGGGGAGACCCAGTACTTC.

This clonotype was detected many times. CDR3 nucleotides: TGTGCCAGCAGCTTTAGCGGGAGGGCCCTAAACTTGGCCCAGTACTTC. This encodes CASSFSGRALNLAQYF. The V call is TRBV7-2, the J call TRBJ2-5; 11 bases agree with TRBD2. The junction had 12 bases not matched to a gene; V was cut back by 3 bases and J by 9 bases. Germline assignment: CDR1 SGHTA and CDR2 FQGNSA. CDR3 length: 16 amino acids.

The rearrangement joins TRBV3-1 to TRBJ2-1, with D hard to call. V dropped 1 base and J dropped 3 bases, with 7 bases sitting between them. Germline V CDR1 and CDR2: LGHDT, YNNKEL (reference sequence). There are 14 residues in the CDR3. CDR3 DNA sequence: TGTGCCAGCAGCCAAGGTCCTGTCTACAATGAGCAGTTCTTC. It encodes CASSQGPVYNEQFF.

This clonotype has only a few counts. V is TRBV5-5 and J is TRBJ1-4; D gene uncertain. CDR3 length: 15 amino acids. Between the trimmed V and J ends, which lost 1 base and 3 bases, there was a span of 10 bases. CDR1 and CDR2 (germline): SGHKS, YYEKEE (reference sequence). The CDR3 is CASSLLGSPNEKLFF. The CDR3 DNA reads TGTGCCAGCAGCTTGCTCGGGTCCCCTAATGAAAAACTGTTTTTT. The full variable domain, with the rest looked up from reference TRBV5-5 and TRBJ1-4, is DAGVTQSPTHLIKTRGQQVTLRCSPISGHKSVSWYQQVLGQGPQFIFQYYEKEERGRGNFPDRFSARQFPNYSSELNVNALLLGDSALYLCASSLLGSPNEKLFFGSGTQLSVL.

V and J are TRBV28 and TRBJ2-3, with no clear D. V lost 6 bases and J lost 5, with 15 bases in between. The germline V gene has CDR1 MDHEN and CDR2 SYDVKM. The CDR3 consists of 14 residues. DNA for the CDR3: TGTGCCAGCAGCCTATCGATTTACGGAGATACGCAGTATTTT. Amino acid sequence: CASSLSIYGDTQYF. The full variable domain, with the rest looked up from reference TRBV28 and TRBJ2-3, is DVKVTQSSRYLVKRTGEKVFLECVQDMDHENMFWYRQDPGLGLRLIYFSYDVKMKEKGDIPEGYSVSREKKERFSLILESASTNQTSMYLCASSLSIYGDTQYFGPGTRLTVL.

This chain joins TRBV27 and TRBJ2-6; TRBD2 might be the D (6 bases). From germline, CDR1 is MNHEY and CDR2 SMNVEV (reference sequence). Between the trimmed V and J ends, which lost 5 bases and 2 bases, there was a span of 10 bases. CDR3 length equals 15 residues. The CDR3 nucleotides are TGTGCCAGCAGTGAGGTAGCGGCTGGGGCCAACGTCCTGACTTTC. It is translated as CASSEVAAGANVLTF.

This clonotype was found a few times. The rearrangement links TRBV20-1 to TRBJ1-2, with a possible D match to TRBD1 (5 bases). The germline V gene has CDR1 DFQATT and CDR2 SNEGSKA (reference sequence). This CDR3 has 14 residues. The V gene lost 1 base and the J gene lost 3 bases, with 12 bases spanning the gap. CDR3 coding DNA: TGCAGTGCTAGAGTTTCCGGGACGGACTATGGCTACACCTTC. This sequence encodes CSARVSGTDYGYTF.

The chain uses TRBV14 and TRBJ2-7; 7 nucleotides align to TRBD2. V was clipped by 3 bases and J by 3 bases; unmatched bases: 8. CDR1 is SGHDN and CDR2 is FVKESK in the germline V gene. This CDR3 region has 15 residues. CDR3 residues: CASSQSGLTLYEQYF. CDR3 bases: TGTGCCAGCAGCCAGTCGGGACTAACTCTCTACGAGCAGTACTTC.